This T cell receptor beta chain was identified in a study of control samples from healthy donors and cancer patients. This CDR3 region has 15 residues. Trimming removed 5 bases from V and 0 bases from J, with 15 bases in between. Germline V lookup: CDR1 SGHRS, CDR2 YFSETQ. Only in-frame clones appear in the TCRdb table, and some are missing; sequencing was by immunoSEQ multiplex PCR. The sample records approximately 130,000 clones, just under 90% being singletons. The chain links TRBV5-1 to TRBJ2-7, with D possibly matching TRBD1 (5 bases). The origin of this receptor is a man aged 25-45 years in good health. The sample comprised blood. The CDR3 loop reads CASRLQAKSSYEQYF. The CDR3, as DNA: TGCGCCAGCAGGTTACAGGCGAAAAGCTCCTACGAGCAGTACTTC.